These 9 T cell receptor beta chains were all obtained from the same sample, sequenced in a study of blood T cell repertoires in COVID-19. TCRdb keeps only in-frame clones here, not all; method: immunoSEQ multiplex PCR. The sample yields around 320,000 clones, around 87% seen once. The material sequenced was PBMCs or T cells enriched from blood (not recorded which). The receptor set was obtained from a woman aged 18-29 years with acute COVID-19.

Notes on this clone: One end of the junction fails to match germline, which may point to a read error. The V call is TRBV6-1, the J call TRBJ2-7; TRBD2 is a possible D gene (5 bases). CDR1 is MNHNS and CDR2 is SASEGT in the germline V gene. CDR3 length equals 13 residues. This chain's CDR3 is CASREGAGDEQYF. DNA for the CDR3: TGTGCCAGCAGAGAAGGTGCCGGGGACGAGCAGTACTTC.

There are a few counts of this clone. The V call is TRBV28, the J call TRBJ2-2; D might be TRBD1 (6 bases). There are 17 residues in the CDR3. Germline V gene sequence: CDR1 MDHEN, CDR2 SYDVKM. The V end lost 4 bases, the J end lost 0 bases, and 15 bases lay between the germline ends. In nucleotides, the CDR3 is TGTGCCAGCAGTTGGTCGAACGGGACACCGAACACCGGGGAGCTGTTTTTT. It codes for CASSWSNGTPNTGELFF. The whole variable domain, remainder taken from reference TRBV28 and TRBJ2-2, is DVKVTQSSRYLVKRTGEKVFLECVQDMDHENMFWYRQDPGLGLRLIYFSYDVKMKEKGDIPEGYSVSREKKERFSLILESASTNQTSMYLCASSWSNGTPNTGELFFGEGSRLTVL.

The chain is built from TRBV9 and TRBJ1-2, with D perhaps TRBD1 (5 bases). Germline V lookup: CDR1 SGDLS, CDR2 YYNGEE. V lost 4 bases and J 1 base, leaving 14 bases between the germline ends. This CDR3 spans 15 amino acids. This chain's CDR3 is CASSPEDTINYGYTF. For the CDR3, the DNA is TGTGCCAGCAGCCCTGAGGACACTATTAACTATGGCTACACCTTC.

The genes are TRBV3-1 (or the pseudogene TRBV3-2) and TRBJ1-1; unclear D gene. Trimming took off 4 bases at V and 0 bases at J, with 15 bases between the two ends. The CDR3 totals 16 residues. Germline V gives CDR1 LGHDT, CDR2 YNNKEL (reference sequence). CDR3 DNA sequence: TGTGCCAGCAGCCCCCGGCAGACTCCACTGAACACTGAAGCTTTCTTT. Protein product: CASSPRQTPLNTEAFF.

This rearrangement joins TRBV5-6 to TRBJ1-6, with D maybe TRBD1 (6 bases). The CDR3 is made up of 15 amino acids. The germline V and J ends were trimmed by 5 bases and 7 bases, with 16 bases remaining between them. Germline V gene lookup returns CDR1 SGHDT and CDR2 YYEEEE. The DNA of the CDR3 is TGTGCCAGCAGTTTCTTACAGGGAGAGAATTCACCCCTCCACTTT. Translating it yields CASSFLQGENSPLHF.

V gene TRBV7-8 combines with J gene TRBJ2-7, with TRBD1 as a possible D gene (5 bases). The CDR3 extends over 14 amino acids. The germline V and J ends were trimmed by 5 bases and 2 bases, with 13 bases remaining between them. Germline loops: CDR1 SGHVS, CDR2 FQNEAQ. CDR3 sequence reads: CASSQTDNTYEQYF. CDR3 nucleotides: TGTGCCAGCAGCCAAACGGACAACACCTACGAGCAGTACTTC. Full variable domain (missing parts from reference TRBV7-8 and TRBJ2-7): GAGVSQSPRYKVAKRGQDVALRCDPISGHVSLFWYQQALGQGPEFLTYFQNEAQLDKSGLPSDRFFAERPEGSVSTLKIQRTQQEDSAVYLCASSQTDNTYEQYFGPGTRLTVT.

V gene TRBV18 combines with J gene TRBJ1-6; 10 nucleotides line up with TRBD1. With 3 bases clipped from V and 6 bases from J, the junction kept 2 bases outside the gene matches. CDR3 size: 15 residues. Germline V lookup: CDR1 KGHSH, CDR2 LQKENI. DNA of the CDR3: TGTGCCAGCTCACCGACAGGGGGCTCTAATTCACCCCTCCACTTT. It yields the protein CASSPTGGSNSPLHF.

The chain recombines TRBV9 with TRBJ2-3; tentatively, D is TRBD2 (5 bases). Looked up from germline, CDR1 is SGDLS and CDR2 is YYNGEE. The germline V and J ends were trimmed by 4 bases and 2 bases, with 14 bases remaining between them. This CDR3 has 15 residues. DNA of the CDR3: TGTGCCAGCAGCTTGCGGACTGACAACACAGATACGCAGTATTTT. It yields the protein CASSLRTDNTDTQYF.

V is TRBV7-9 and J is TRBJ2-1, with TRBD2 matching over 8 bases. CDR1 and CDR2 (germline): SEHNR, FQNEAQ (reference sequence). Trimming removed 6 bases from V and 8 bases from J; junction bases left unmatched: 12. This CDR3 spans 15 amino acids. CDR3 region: CASSSRAGAGDEQFF. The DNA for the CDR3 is TGTGCCAGCAGTTCTAGAGCGGGAGCTGGGGATGAGCAGTTCTTC.